The text below deals with one T cell receptor beta chain. Its antigen target is currently unknown. Base qualities are missing; no much larger clone stands one base away. The data derive from a study of CD8+ T cells in alopecia areata (dated by TCRdb to the late 2010s). General notes on the study: The treated patients took part in an open-label pilot trial in which moderate-to-severe alopecia areata was treated with oral tofacitinib at 5 to 10 mg twice daily. Patients received tofacitinib for 6 to 18 months and were then followed off drug for 6 months to check for delayed response and recurrence. In treated patients, disease severity was measured using the SALT score, which gives the percentage of scalp surface area affected. In both human patients and the C3H/HeJ mouse model, the study applied high-throughput TCRbeta sequencing to look at T cell clonal expansion in alopecia areata. On the human side, TCRbeta sequencing was run on scalp tissue and on sorted CD4+ and CD8+ peripheral blood T cells from healthy controls and from alopecia areata patients with either patchy or totalis/universalis disease. Biopsies were taken from tofacitinib-treated patients at baseline and again at 4 and 24 weeks into treatment, and several of those patients also had a later scalp biopsy. Scalp clonality was compared across normal scalp (n=4), patchy alopecia areata scalp (n=8), and alopecia totalis/universalis scalp (n=8). RNA was extracted with the PAXgene miRNA kit for fixed scalp, the miRNeasy kit for PBMCs, and the RNeasy kit for mouse skin. Amplification of TCRbeta CDR3 regions was done by immunoSEQ multiplex PCR using 35 Vbeta forward primers and 13 Jbeta reverse primers. The paper as a whole reports these results and caveats: Tofacitinib significantly decreased scalp clonality and the number of expanded CD8+ clones among the top 100 scalp clones. Resident alphabeta T cells in normal human skin are also sequenced, complicating scalp TCR repertoire analysis, unlike mouse skin dominated by gammadelta T cells. Lesional scalp, especially in alopecia totalis/universalis, showed higher clonality and more expanded CD8+ clones than normal scalp, suggesting antigenic drive. During tofacitinib treatment, many expanded lesional clones stuck around in both scalp and blood, and this persistence may partly explain why relapse happens after treatment is stopped. Shared TCR sequences between patients were less evident than in mice, which may be partly attributable to HLA diversity in the patient population. Because the treated cohort was small and had only one nonresponder, larger studies are needed to examine links between baseline CD8+ expansion and response.

In the paper's terms, the treatment or condition label means: oral pan-JAK inhibitor, 5-10 mg twice daily. Lesional scalp punch biopsies and peripheral blood were collected from alopecia areata patients. After PBMCs were isolated by density centrifugation and stained for CD3, CD4 and CD8, a FACSAria was used to sort CD4+ and CD8+ T cells. Receptor amplification or capture employed the immunoSEQ multiplex PCR assay. To provide template for TCR sequencing, every sample had RNA extracted and reverse transcribed into cDNA. SuperScript III was used for first-strand cDNA synthesis, primed with a 2:1 mix of oligo-dT and random hexamers. A synthetic immune receptor repertoire was used to assess amplification bias, and residual bias was removed computationally. The study's own analysis went as follows. Raw reads were preprocessed to remove errors, and CDR3 was defined according to IMGT conventions as the region from the conserved cysteine to phenylalanine. Clonality was calculated as 1 minus Shannon entropy normalized by log2 of the number of productive unique TCRs. CD4 or CD8 identity of scalp clones was inferred by cross-referencing scalp TCRbeta sequences with sorted blood CD4 and CD8 repertoires. TCRdb re-hosts the immuneACCESS table, in-frame sequences only. Its copies lack some clones; in the studies checked, an unresolved V gene accounts for under half of them, and the cause for the rest is not known. That table gives V, J and clone size, and the DNA gave D and trimming. The sample table lists a few hundred thousand clones, 30% to 40% of them with a count of one. Around 0.48% of the sample goes to the ten largest clones.

Cut back by 3 bases and 2 bases, the V and J ends lie 13 bases apart. CDR1 SGHDN and CDR2 FVKESK were looked up in the germline V gene. Spanning cysteine to phenylalanine, the CDR3 consists of 15 amino acids. Only CDR3 DNA remains: 45 bases, in frame from the first base. The sequencing here drew on CD4+ T cells sorted from blood, taken between weeks 30 and 35, from a patient treated with tofacitinib. This chain is built from TRBV14 and TRBJ1-2; possibly the D gene is TRBD1, per 6 matching bases. This clonotype originated in a human donor with alopecia areata. The CDR3: CASSHQTGPNYGYTF. The nucleotide sequence reads as follows: TGTGCCAGCAGCCACCAGACAGGACCCAACTATGGCTACACCTTC.